Following are 5 T cell receptor beta chains from one sample sequenced in a study of cytomegalovirus exposure and HLA in healthy donors. Data came from immunoSEQ multiplex PCR; TCRdb stores just in-frame clones and leaves some out. The sample shows tens of thousands of clones, roughly 90% of them seen only once. The material sequenced was PBMCs. The receptors stem from a woman aged 18-29 years in good health and CMV-seropositive.

The CDR3 spells CASRKGLLNEQFF. CDR3 in DNA: TGTGCCAGCCGAAAGGGGCTCCTGAATGAGCAGTTCTTC. This rearrangement joins TRBV2 to TRBJ2-1; tentatively, D is TRBD1 (5 bases). This CDR3 spans 13 amino acids. Germline values: CDR1 SNHLY, CDR2 FYNNEI. V was pared by 8 bases and J by 7 bases, with 15 bases between.

This chain joins TRBV28 and TRBJ2-7, with TRBD2 matching over 12 bases. The CDR3 loop spans 16 amino acids. Unmatched junction bases numbered 8, after V lost 5 bases and J lost 3 bases. Germline loops: CDR1 MDHEN, CDR2 SYDVKM. The CDR3 reads CASSPRLAGENYEQYF. The CDR3 DNA is TGTGCCAGCAGTCCGAGACTAGCGGGAGAAAACTACGAGCAGTACTTC.

The chain couples TRBV7-9 to TRBJ2-1; 11 bases map to TRBD2. The CDR3 extends over 17 amino acids. Germline V gene lookup returns CDR1 SEHNR and CDR2 FQNEAQ (reference sequence). The J segment lost 8 bases and the V segment lost 5 bases, leaving 14 bases of the junction unmatched. CDR3 loop: CASSPPPKTSGNYEQFF. The DNA for the CDR3 is TGTGCCAGCAGCCCACCACCGAAGACTAGCGGGAACTATGAGCAGTTCTTC.

This rearrangement joins TRBV18 to TRBJ2-3; D is perhaps TRBD1 (5 bases). Trimming shortened V by 5 bases and J by 0 bases, and 12 bases separated the two germline ends. Germline CDR1 and CDR2: KGHSH and LQKENI. This CDR3 region has 15 residues. The CDR3 loop is CASSTSTGSTDTQYF. The DNA for the CDR3 is TGTGCCAGCTCAACCAGCACAGGTAGCACAGATACGCAGTATTTT.

This clone was detected only once. The genes are TRBV4-1 and TRBJ1-5, with 7 bases that match TRBD1. V lost 4 bases to trimming and J lost 7 bases; unmatched junction nucleotides: 10. The CDR3 has 15 amino acids. Germline-derived CDR1 and CDR2 are MGHRA and YSYEKL. Written as DNA, the CDR3 is TGCGCCAGCAGCCGAACAACAGGGGTCGGGCAGCCCCAGCATTTT. Translated, it gives CASSRTTGVGQPQHF.